This T cell receptor (beta chain) was captured in a study of persistence of HIV-infected CD4 T cells. On the study more broadly: The sample holds CD4+ T cells responsive to CMV or HIV-1 Gag. Study findings and constraints: TCRbeta richness was lower in CMV- and Gag-responding cells than in anti-CD3/anti-CD28-responding cells.

An overlapping HIV-1 Gag peptide pool stimulated these cells at approximately 0.91 ug/peptide/mL. CD40L/CD69 double-negative CD45RO-high memory CD4+ T cells were collected. A roughly 20-hour stimulation of CD8-depleted PBMCs used anti-CD28/CD49d costimulation, CD40-blocking antibody and enfuvirtide. The libraries were made with immunoSEQ version 4 in survey mode. Repertoires were generated with immunoSEQ multiplex PCR, while TCRdb's copy carries only in-frame clones and drops some. The sample records some 40,000 clones, 70% to 90% being singletons. Points on this clone: As yet, its antigen is unknown.

Trimming took 0 bases from V and 3 from J; bases not matched to a gene: 5. CDR3 length: 16 amino acids. Germline CDR1 LGHNA, CDR2 YNFKEQ. The chain has TRBV4-2 and TRBJ2-1; 7 bases fit TRBD2. The source of this sequence is an adult with HIV. The donor label of this sample is uncertain. The specimen was cultured CD4+ T cells from PBMCs, collected from a patient who received antiretroviral therapy. CDR3 DNA sequence: TGTGCCAGCAGCCAAGAAGCCCGGGGGGTCTACAATGAGCAGTTCTTC. This encodes CASSQEARGVYNEQFF.